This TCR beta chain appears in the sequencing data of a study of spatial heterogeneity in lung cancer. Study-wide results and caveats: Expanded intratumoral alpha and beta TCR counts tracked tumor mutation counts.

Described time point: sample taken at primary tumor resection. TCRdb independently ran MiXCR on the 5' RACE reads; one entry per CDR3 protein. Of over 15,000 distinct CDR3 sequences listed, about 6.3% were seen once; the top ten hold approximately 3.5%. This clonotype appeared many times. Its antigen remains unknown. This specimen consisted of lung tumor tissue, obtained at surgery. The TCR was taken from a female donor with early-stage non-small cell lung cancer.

The CDR3 nucleotides read TGTGCCAGCAGCCACCCGGACAGCCGGAACACTGAAGCTTTCTTT. It specifies CASSHPDSRNTEAFF. V usage is TRBV3-2 and J usage is TRBJ1-1; the table's D call of TRBD1 was not tested on the DNA. TRBV3-2 is shown as a pseudogene. This CDR3 comprises 15 residues.